The 10 T cell receptor beta chains below all came from one sample that was sequenced in a study of response to subunit inactivated influenza vaccine. Each CDR3 protein gets one entry after TCRdb re-called the RT-PCR reads with MiXCR. Of 800,000 to 1,000,000 distinct CDR3 sequences in the sample, around 20% were seen once. This sample comprised PBMCs from blood, obtained 5 to 6 days after vaccination. Receptor source: a man aged 50-60 years who received an inactivated influenza vaccine.

The chain carries TRBV10-3 and TRBJ1-1; weak D call: TRBD1 (5 bases). The CDR3 totals 14 residues. The germline V gene has CDR1 ENHRY and CDR2 SYGVKD. Trimming took off 3 bases at V and 0 bases at J, with 8 bases between the two ends. The CDR3 protein is CAISDSGMNTEAFF. CDR3 coding DNA: TGTGCCATCAGTGACTCAGGGATGAACACTGAAGCTTTCTTT.

This clonotype was observed a handful of times. The chain combines TRBV12-3 or TRBV12-4 with TRBJ2-7; 9 nucleotides agree with TRBD1. The CDR3 covers 16 residues. V lost 7 bases, J lost 1 base, and 11 bases stayed unmatched. The CDR3 DNA follows: TGTGCCAGCATCGGGCGTAAGGACAGGGGTTCCTACGAGCAGTACTTC. This encodes CASIGRKDRGSYEQYF.

The V gene is TRBV10-3, the J gene TRBJ1-3; 7 positions agree with TRBD1. After removal of 7 bases from V and 0 bases from J, the junction contained 12 bases not matched to a gene. The CDR3 spans 17 residues. Per the germline V gene, CDR1 is ENHRY and CDR2 is SYGVKD. CDR3 loop: CAITGAGQDDSGNTIYF. The CDR3 bases are TGTGCCATCACGGGGGCCGGACAGGACGACTCTGGAAACACCATATATTTT.

This rearrangement joins TRBV11-2 to TRBJ2-1, with D perhaps TRBD2 (5 bases). Germline values: CDR1 SGHAT, CDR2 FQNNGV. Between the trimmed V and J ends, which lost 6 bases and 6 bases, there was a span of 18 bases. This CDR3 is 15 amino acids long. CDR3 protein: CASRPSSWSSNEQFF. As DNA, the CDR3 is TGTGCCAGCAGGCCCTCTAGCTGGAGTTCCAATGAGCAGTTCTTC.

This chain uses TRBV6-5 with TRBJ2-7; D call uncertain. Germline-derived CDR1 and CDR2 are MNHEY and SVGAGI. The CDR3 sequence is 16 residues long. The V end was cut by 2 bases, the J end by 2 bases, with 16 bases between. CDR3: CASSYDRPSSAYEQYF. The CDR3 DNA reads as TGTGCCAGCAGTTACGATAGGCCCTCTTCTGCCTACGAGCAGTACTTC.

This clonotype was recorded only once. The CDR3 spells CASSEGPGRLVHEQFF. The DNA of the CDR3 is TGTGCCAGCAGTGAGGGGCCCGGGAGGTTGGTTCATGAGCAGTTCTTC. The chain has TRBV6-1 and TRBJ2-1; 7 nucleotides align to TRBD2. The CDR3 loop spans 16 amino acids. The germline gives CDR1 MNHNS, CDR2 SASEGT. The V and J ends lost 3 bases and 8 bases, in that order; junction bases with no gene match: 13.

This chain joins TRBV18 and TRBJ2-1; D might be TRBD1 (7 bases). V shed 6 bases and J shed 7 bases, with 19 bases lying between them. Per the germline V gene, CDR1 is KGHSH and CDR2 is LQKENI. The CDR3 contains 15 residues. For the CDR3, the DNA is TGTGCCAGCTCGCTCAGGGGGGCCATAGGGAATGAGCAGTTCTTC. It specifies CASSLRGAIGNEQFF.

This clonotype was observed at least ten times. Compared with germline, one end of the junction differs, possibly owing to a read error. The chain carries TRBV5-1 and TRBJ1-1; the D gene is possibly TRBD1 (5 bases). The CDR3 is made up of 14 amino acids. CDR1 SGHRS and CDR2 YFSETQ come from the germline V gene. In DNA form, the CDR3 reads TGTGCCAGCAGTGCCGGACAATTGAACACTGAAGCTTTCTTT. It yields the protein CASSAGQLNTEAFF.

Only a few counts were recorded for this clonotype. The V gene is TRBV29-1, the J gene TRBJ2-7; D may match TRBD1 or TRBD2 (5 bases each). The CDR3 is made up of 13 amino acids. Germline V gene data show CDR1 as SQVTM and CDR2 as ANQGSEA. Trimming took off 4 bases at V and 0 bases at J, with 10 bases between the two ends. The CDR3 region has the DNA TGCAGCGTTGTGCCCGGGGCCTCCTACGAGCAGTACTTC. As protein: CSVVPGASYEQYF.

This clonotype was seen ten or more times. The chain links TRBV10-3 to TRBJ2-2, with D maybe TRBD1 (6 bases). In germline, CDR1 is ENHRY, CDR2 SYGVKD. The CDR3 length is 15 residues. The V and J ends lost 2 bases and 5 bases respectively, with 12 bases between them. CDR3 coding DNA: TGTGCCATCAGTGAGGTCCCAGGGGAAACCGGGGAGCTGTTTTTT. This translates into CAISEVPGETGELFF.